Listed below are T cell receptor beta chains from one sample, sequenced in a study of blood T cell repertoires in COVID-19. Libraries were prepared by immunoSEQ multiplex PCR; TCRdb keeps only in-frame clonotypes and omits some of them. Of 540,000 or so clones in the sample, about 88% are singletons; the top ten hold roughly 7.4%. Sequenced material: peripheral blood. The receptors were gathered from a woman aged 45 to 65 with COVID-19, enrolled during active disease. The CDR3 runs from the conserved cysteine through the conserved F or W. D genes are given only for firm matches. Not all rows give a size; the values are once, few, many and, for expanded clones, a class.

size,D,J,V,CDR3,DNA
NA,NA,TRBJ1-3,TRBV9,CASSVATGYGNTIYF,TGTGCCAGCAGCGTAGCTACGGGGTATGGAAACACCATATATTTT
NA,TRBD1,TRBJ1-4,TRBV19,CASSVRQGANEKLFF,TGTGCCAGTAGTGTCCGACAGGGGGCTAATGAAAAACTGTTTTTT
NA,NA,TRBJ1-2,TRBV15,CATGGTLGTAKGYTF,TGTGCCACCGGGGGAACTCTTGGGACTGCTAAAGGCTACACCTTC
NA,NA,TRBJ2-3,TRBV2,CASSGDKGNHYF,TGTGCCAGCAGTGGGGACAAGGGGAATCATTATTTT
NA,NA,TRBJ2-7,TRBV10-2,CASSGPNRAAYEQYF,TGCGCCAGCAGTGGGCCCAACAGGGCCGCCTACGAGCAGTACTTC
NA,NA,TRBJ1-1,TRBV27,CASSLSPWGDTEAFF,TGTGCCAGCAGTTTATCCCCTTGGGGCGACACTGAAGCTTTCTTT
NA,TRBD1,TRBJ2-7,TRBV20-1,CSAIDQYGTGNYEQYF,TGCAGTGCTATTGACCAATACGGGACAGGGAACTACGAGCAGTACTTC
NA,NA,TRBJ2-5,TRBV10-3,CAISESTEQETQYF,TGTGCCATCAGTGAGTCTACAGAGCAAGAGACCCAGTACTTC
NA,NA,TRBJ2-1,TRBV18,CASSLAGIVRDEQFF,TGTGCCAGCTCACTCGCGGGGATTGTCAGGGATGAGCAGTTCTTC
NA,TRBD2,TRBJ2-1,TRBV6-6,CASVGLAGINEQFF,TGTGCCAGCGTTGGACTAGCAGGTATCAATGAGCAGTTCTTC
NA,TRBD2,TRBJ2-3,TRBV19,CASSIGTSGGWSTDTQYF,TGTGCCAGTAGTATAGGGACTAGCGGGGGCTGGAGCACAGATACGCAGTATTTT
NA,TRBD1,TRBJ1-2,TRBV5-6,CASSSTGFGGYTF,TGTGCCAGCAGCTCGACAGGGTTTGGCGGCTACACCTTC
NA,NA,TRBJ1-5,TRBV3-1/TRBV3-2,CASSQGPRQPQHF,TGTGCCAGCAGCCAAGGGCCCAGGCAGCCCCAGCATTTT
NA,NA,TRBJ1-3,TRBV5-6,CASSLVGSGGNTIYF,TGTGCCAGCAGCTTGGTGGGGAGTGGCGGAAACACCATATATTTT
NA,NA,TRBJ2-3,TRBV12-3/TRBV12-4,CASSSRTDTQYF,TGTGCCAGCAGCTCTCGCACAGATACGCAGTATTTT
NA,TRBD1,TRBJ1-5,TRBV5-1,CASSPGTGLSQPQHF,TGCGCCAGCAGCCCGGGGACAGGATTGTCTCAGCCCCAGCATTTT
NA,TRBD1,TRBJ2-5,TRBV27,CASSPNRGRETQYF,TGTGCCAGCAGTCCCAACAGGGGGCGAGAGACCCAGTACTTC
NA,NA,TRBJ2-2,TRBV7-8,CASIQWAVNTGELFF,TGTGCCAGCATCCAGTGGGCAGTTAACACCGGGGAGCTGTTTTTT
NA,TRBD1,TRBJ2-2,TRBV5-4,CASSLEGGLRELFF,TGTGCCAGCAGCTTGGAAGGGGGCTTGAGGGAGCTGTTTTTT
NA,NA,TRBJ2-3,TRBV7-2,CASSPGSQQYF,TGTGCCAGCAGCCCGGGGTCCCAGCAGTATTTT
NA,TRBD1,TRBJ1-1,TRBV28,CASTRDRGPVGTEAFF,TGTGCCAGCACCCGGGACAGGGGGCCCGTAGGCACTGAAGCTTTCTTT
NA,NA,TRBJ1-5,TRBV27,CASRSINWGQGNQPQHF,TGTGCCAGCAGGTCAATTAATTGGGGCCAGGGGAATCAGCCCCAGCATTTT
NA,TRBD1,TRBJ1-5,TRBV27,CASSPDAPGTAYQPQHF,TGTGCCAGCAGCCCAGATGCCCCCGGGACAGCATATCAGCCCCAGCATTTT
NA,TRBD2,TRBJ2-1,TRBV9,CASNAWVAGGNEQFF,TGTGCCAGCAACGCGTGGGTAGCGGGGGGGAATGAGCAGTTCTTC
NA,NA,TRBJ1-2,TRBV28,CASSLSEGDNYGYTF,TGTGCCAGCAGTTTATCAGAGGGGGACAACTATGGCTACACCTTC
NA,NA,TRBJ1-2,TRBV24-1,CATSDWDQSGGYTF,TGTGCCACCAGTGATTGGGACCAAAGCGGGGGCTACACCTTC
few,TRBD2,TRBJ2-1,TRBV29-1,CSVGTSGFSNEQFF,TGCAGCGTCGGGACTAGCGGATTCTCCAATGAGCAGTTCTTC
NA,NA,TRBJ2-7,TRBV5-1,CASSPAGGTYEQYF,TGCGCCAGCAGCCCCGCAGGGGGGACCTACGAGCAGTACTTC
NA,NA,TRBJ1-1,TRBV24-1,CATSDFDRYYYTEAFF,TGTGCCACCAGTGATTTCGACAGGTACTATTACACTGAAGCTTTCTTT
NA,NA,TRBJ1-5,TRBV7-2,CASSLAKTKGGYQPQHF,TGTGCCAGCAGCTTAGCGAAGACGAAGGGAGGCTATCAGCCCCAGCATTTT
few,NA,TRBJ1-5,TRBV2,CASSEGAGNQPQHF,TGTGCCAGCAGTGAGGGTGCAGGTAATCAGCCCCAGCATTTT
NA,NA,TRBJ2-4,TRBV9,CASSVGGHENIQYF,TGTGCCAGCAGCGTAGGGGGACACGAAAACATTCAGTACTTC
NA,NA,TRBJ1-2,TRBV13,CASSLGQENYGYTF,TGTGCCAGCAGCTTAGGACAGGAGAACTATGGCTACACCTTC
NA,TRBD1,TRBJ1-2,TRBV24-1,CATSQGIIYGYTF,TGTGCCACCTCACAGGGGATAATCTATGGCTACACCTTC
NA,NA,TRBJ2-7,TRBV27,CASSFGGEQYF,TGTGCCAGCAGTTTCGGAGGCGAGCAGTACTTC
NA,NA,TRBJ1-1,TRBV13,CASQATVNTEAFF,TGTGCCAGCCAGGCCACAGTTAACACTGAAGCTTTCTTT
NA,NA,TRBJ2-7,TRBV20-1,CSASSFGSRGSYEQYF,TGCAGTGCTAGTTCCTTCGGGTCGCGAGGATCCTACGAGCAGTACTTC
NA,NA,TRBJ1-2,TRBV4-1,CASSQEYNRDYGYTF,TGCGCCAGCAGCCAAGAATACAACAGGGACTATGGCTACACCTTC
NA,TRBD1,TRBJ1-3,TRBV28,CASSFSGGGTRNTIYF,TGTGCCAGCAGTTTCTCAGGGGGCGGTACTAGAAACACCATATATTTT
NA,NA,TRBJ2-5,TRBV2,CASRATVNQETQYF,TGTGCCAGCAGGGCGACAGTCAACCAAGAGACCCAGTACTTC
NA,NA,TRBJ2-7,TRBV24-1,CATSAPGDTYEQYF,TGTGCCACCAGTGCCCCAGGGGATACCTACGAGCAGTACTTC
few,NA,TRBJ1-1,TRBV3-1/TRBV3-2,CASSQWTLMNTEAFF,TGTGCCAGCAGCCAATGGACACTCATGAACACTGAAGCTTTCTTT
NA,NA,TRBJ1-6,TRBV25-1,CASSPPEGGYNSPLHF,TGTGCCAGCAGTCCGCCGGAGGGAGGTTACAATTCACCCCTCCACTTT
NA,NA,TRBJ1-1,TRBV2,CASSEAVQGNTEAFF,TGTGCCAGCAGTGAAGCGGTCCAGGGGAACACTGAAGCTTTCTTT
NA,NA,TRBJ2-3,TRBV7-3,CASSRGGGTDTQYF,TGTGCCAGCAGCAGAGGGGGGGGCACAGATACGCAGTATTTT
NA,NA,TRBJ1-5,TRBV27,CASSLSLGGNQPQHF,TGTGCCAGCAGTTTGTCACTGGGGGGGAATCAGCCCCAGCATTTT
NA,TRBD2,TRBJ2-1,TRBV2,CASSPSSGGLHNEQFF,TGTGCCAGCAGTCCCTCTAGCGGGGGGCTTCACAATGAGCAGTTCTTC
NA,TRBD2,TRBJ2-5,TRBV5-4,CASSDGGSGAAQETQYF,TGTGCCAGCAGCGACGGGGGTAGCGGGGCCGCCCAAGAGACCCAGTACTTC
NA,NA,TRBJ2-7,TRBV27,CASSPLRVGEQYF,TGTGCCAGCAGTCCTCTCCGGGTGGGCGAGCAGTACTTC
NA,TRBD1,TRBJ1-5,TRBV2,CASSERGQGVNQPQHF,TGTGCCAGCAGTGAAAGGGGACAGGGAGTCAATCAGCCCCAGCATTTT